A single sample is the source of the 21 T cell receptor beta chains below, sequenced in a study of blood T cell repertoires in COVID-19 (dated by TCRdb to about 2020). The protocol used for the library was the immunoSEQ multiplex PCR assay. What TCRdb holds here is the immuneACCESS table cut down to in-frame rearrangements. Part of the clones is not present; checked against another copy, under half of the missing clones reflect an unresolved V gene, and the others are unexplained. For this sample there are approximately 60,000 clones; roughly 90% appear just once. Of the sample, 20% to 25% falls within the top ten clones. The sequenced sample consisted of peripheral blood. The origin of the receptors is a woman older than 75 with COVID-19, enrolled during active disease.

The chain is built from TRBV11-3 and TRBJ2-1; TRBD2 matches 9 bases. V lost 3 bases, J lost 7 bases, and 7 bases stayed unmatched. The CDR3 loop spans 15 amino acids. Germline V gene lookup returns CDR1 SGHNT and CDR2 YENEEA. The CDR3 region is CASSLRGSGGNEQFF. As DNA, the CDR3 is TGTGCCAGCAGCTTGAGGGGTAGCGGGGGAAATGAGCAGTTCTTC.

The V gene is TRBV30, the J gene TRBJ2-7; 9 bases fit TRBD1. J gave up 4 bases and V 3 bases, and 7 bases lay outside the gene matches. Germline assignment: CDR1 GTSNPN and CDR2 SVGIG (reference sequence). The CDR3 contains 14 residues. The CDR3 DNA is TGTGCCTGGAGGAACGGGACAGGGCGGTACGAGCAGTACTTC. Translation gives CAWRNGTGRYEQYF.

This chain uses TRBV5-1 with TRBJ1-2, with D possibly matching TRBD1 (5 bases). Germline assignment: CDR1 SGHRS and CDR2 YFSETQ. The V gene lost 4 bases and the J gene lost 4 bases, with 17 bases spanning the gap. This CDR3 is 15 amino acids long. The CDR3 is CASSMGTEEGYGYTF. CDR3 DNA sequence: TGCGCCAGCAGCATGGGGACGGAGGAGGGCTATGGCTACACCTTC.

The V call is TRBV5-1, the J call TRBJ2-7, with TRBD2 matching over 9 bases. The V segment lost 0 bases and the J segment 0 bases; nucleotides outside the gene matches: 1. CDR1 is SGHRS, CDR2 YFSETQ, per germline. This CDR3 comprises 15 residues. CDR3 sequence reads: CASSLEAGGSYEQYF. The CDR3 DNA reads as TGCGCCAGCAGCTTGGAAGCGGGGGGCTCCTACGAGCAGTACTTC.

The V gene is TRBV6-5, the J gene TRBJ1-2; D may be TRBD1 (6 bases). The germline V gene has CDR1 MNHEY and CDR2 SVGAGI. V was cut by 7 bases and J by 5 bases, with 20 bases left in between. The CDR3 runs 15 residues. CDR3 nucleotide sequence: TGTGCCAGCAAACCAGATCAGGGGATTGAGTATGGCTACACCTTC. This translates into CASKPDQGIEYGYTF.

The chain has TRBV23-1 and TRBJ1-2; D is unclear. TRBV23-1 is sorted into the ORF group, with uncertain function. CDR3 length: 14 amino acids. Trimming left V 1 base short and J 2 bases short, with 8 bases between. CDR3 DNA sequence: TGCGCCAGCAGTCAATACGGTTTCAACTATGGCTACACCTTC. Its translation: CASSQYGFNYGYTF.

The rearrangement links TRBV7-9 to TRBJ1-4; 8 positions match TRBD1. J lost 5 bases, V lost 2 bases, and 7 bases had no gene match. The CDR3 covers 16 residues. Looked up from germline, CDR1 is SEHNR and CDR2 is FQNEAQ (reference sequence). The CDR3 coding sequence is TGTGCCAGCAGCTTATTAGGACAGGGCCCCAATGAAAAACTGTTTTTT. It codes for CASSLLGQGPNEKLFF.

The rearrangement joins TRBV2 to TRBJ1-5, with a weak D call TRBD1 (6 bases). V was clipped by 6 bases and J by 0 bases, with 12 bases between them. The CDR3 extends over 15 amino acids. In germline, CDR1 is SNHLY, CDR2 FYNNEI. CDR3 bases: TGTGCCAGCAGCACTACAGGGAGTAGCAATCAGCCCCAGCATTTT. Encoded protein: CASSTTGSSNQPQHF.

The CDR3 sequence is CASSLGREITYNSPLHF. The CDR3, as DNA: TGTGCCAGCAGCTTGGGGCGGGAAATCACCTATAATTCACCCCTCCACTTT. The V gene is TRBV7-9, the J gene TRBJ1-6; D is possibly TRBD1 (5 bases). Germline V gene sequence: CDR1 SEHNR, CDR2 FQNEAQ (reference sequence). This CDR3 region has 17 residues. Trimming pared 3 bases from V and 2 bases from J, leaving 14 bases between.

This chain links TRBV6-5 with TRBJ1-2, with D perhaps matching TRBD1 (6 bases). This CDR3 comprises 14 residues. Germline V gives CDR1 MNHEY, CDR2 SVGAGI. Between the trimmed V and J ends, which lost 7 bases and 7 bases, there was a span of 19 bases. The CDR3 reads CASTGESLRGGYTF. For the CDR3, the DNA is TGTGCCAGCACAGGGGAGTCCCTAAGGGGTGGCTACACCTTC.

The rearrangement uses TRBV4-1 and TRBJ2-7; 8 positions agree with TRBD1. V shed 1 base, J shed 3 bases, and the junction held 5 bases outside the gene matches. Germline V CDR1 and CDR2: MGHRA, YSYEKL. The CDR3 is made up of 15 amino acids. The chain's CDR3 is CASSQGDRGSYEQYF. The CDR3 DNA follows: TGCGCCAGCAGCCAAGGTGACAGGGGAAGCTACGAGCAGTACTTC.

This sequence joins TRBV3-1 (or the pseudogene TRBV3-2) and TRBJ2-5, with 13 bases fitting TRBD2. The CDR3 contains 16 residues. Germline-derived CDR1 and CDR2 are LGHDT and YNNKEL (reference sequence). V trimming: 3 bases; J trimming: 1 base; junction bases outside the gene matches: 2. The CDR3 loop reads CASSHGTSGVQETQYF. CDR3 nucleotides: TGTGCCAGCAGCCACGGGACTAGCGGGGTCCAAGAGACCCAGTACTTC.

The chain recombines TRBV6-6 with TRBJ2-5, with D possibly being TRBD1 (6 bases). CDR1 MNHNY and CDR2 SVGAGI come from the germline V gene (reference sequence). Between the trimmed V and J ends, which lost 2 bases and 5 bases, there was a span of 9 bases. This CDR3 region has 13 residues. The CDR3 DNA reads TGTGCCAGCAGTTACGGGGGCGGGGAGACCCAGTACTTC. It encodes CASSYGGGETQYF.

The chain uses TRBV18 and TRBJ1-2, with 12 positions matching TRBD1. V dropped 4 bases and J dropped 7; count of bases not matched to a gene: 13. Germline V gene lookup returns CDR1 KGHSH and CDR2 LQKENI. The CDR3 sequence is 17 residues long. The CDR3 nucleotides are TGTGCCAGCTCACAAAGGGGGACAGGGGGCTCTCGGGGTGGCTACACCTTC. Translated: CASSQRGTGGSRGGYTF.

This clone came up once. The rearrangement uses TRBV6-5 and TRBJ1-1, with D unclear. In germline, CDR1 is MNHEY, CDR2 SVGAGI. V lost 7 bases and J lost 0, with 12 bases in between. The CDR3 is 14 residues long. The CDR3 protein is CASTLGSLNTEAFF. In DNA form, the CDR3 reads TGTGCCAGCACCCTCGGTAGTTTGAACACTGAAGCTTTCTTT.

The chain carries TRBV7-2 and TRBJ2-1; TRBD2 aligns across 10 bases. The germline V gene has CDR1 SGHTA and CDR2 FQGNSA. CDR3 length equals 14 residues. V gave up 6 bases and J gave up 6 bases; unmatched junction bases: 5. CDR3 bases: TGTGCCAGCAGGACAGCGGGGGGGATCAATGAGCAGTTCTTC. This translates into CASRTAGGINEQFF.

The chain employs TRBV12-5 and TRBJ1-1, with a possible D match to TRBD1 (6 bases). This CDR3 spans 11 amino acids. Trimming removed 6 bases at V and 11 bases at J, with 13 bases between. Germline V lookup: CDR1 LGHNT, CDR2 FRNRAP. CDR3 DNA: TGTGCTAGTGGCCGAGGGGGTACGGCTTTCTTT. Translation gives CASGRGGTAFF.

This clone was observed once. This rearrangement joins TRBV20-1 to TRBJ2-1; 12 bases agree with TRBD1. The CDR3 loop spans 16 amino acids. The V gene's germline CDR1 is DFQATT and CDR2 SNEGSKA (reference sequence). Trimming took 3 bases from V and 7 from J; bases not matched to a gene: 10. The CDR3 reads CSASNIRDRGPNEQFF. CDR3 in DNA: TGCAGTGCTAGTAATATCCGGGACAGGGGGCCAAATGAGCAGTTCTTC.

The table lists this clone with a count of one. The V gene is TRBV6-5, the J gene TRBJ1-5; D not resolved. Between the trimmed V and J ends, which lost 0 bases and 7 bases, there was a span of 10 bases. The CDR3 totals 14 residues. Looked up from germline, CDR1 is MNHEY and CDR2 is SVGAGI. CDR3 in amino acids: CASSYSAQVQPQHF. In DNA form, the CDR3 reads TGTGCCAGCAGTTACTCGGCCCAGGTCCAGCCCCAGCATTTT.

The chain joins TRBV29-1 to TRBJ1-2, with a weak D call TRBD1 (6 bases). Trimming removed 1 base from V and 3 bases from J, with 12 bases in between. The CDR3 contains 14 residues. Germline CDR1 is SQVTM and CDR2 is ANQGSEA. The CDR3 here is CSVEGTGWDYGYTF. The CDR3 DNA reads TGCAGCGTTGAAGGAACAGGGTGGGACTATGGCTACACCTTC.

In DNA form, the CDR3 reads TGTGCCAGCAGCTTAGCTAGCGGCTTCAACACCGGGGAGCTGTTTTTT. Its protein is CASSLASGFNTGELFF. The gene calls are TRBV7-9 and TRBJ2-2, with D possibly being TRBD2 (6 bases). Germline CDR1 is SEHNR and CDR2 is FQNEAQ (reference sequence). The CDR3 has 16 amino acids. V was clipped by 0 bases and J by 2 bases, with 10 bases between them.